This T cell receptor beta chain was recorded in a study of vaccination and CD4 T cells after COVID-19. The treatment here: approximately nine-day PBMC culture with coronavirus spike peptide pools or control peptides (ViraFEST assay). The CDR3 covers 14 residues. Trimming removed 4 bases at V and 4 bases at J, with 13 bases between. Cultured CD4+ T cell DNA underwent sequencing with the Oncomine TCR Beta short-read assay. TCRdb re-derived calls from the PCR reads in MiXCR, one entry per CDR3 protein. The sample records 11,000 or so distinct CDR3 sequences, 46% being singletons. In the case of this clonotype: Its antigen is unidentified.

The chain employs TRBV12-3 or TRBV12-4 and TRBJ1-2; D might be TRBD1 (6 bases). The source is a human donor who had recovered from COVID-19. The sequencing input was CD4+ T cells from blood, cultured in vitro. CDR3 coding DNA: TGTGCCAGCAGTTGGGGGCGGGTAGGCTATGGCTACACCTTC. Translation gives CASSWGRVGYGYTF.